A single T cell receptor beta chain is shown here with its context. Its specificity is not known. The data belong to a study of post-analysis software for immune sequencing data. Overall study context: The courses of disease that were included comprised relapsing-remitting, secondary progressive and progressive-relapsing multiple sclerosis.

Trimming shortened V by 4 bases and J by 3 bases, and 16 bases separated the two germline ends. CDR3 size: 15 residues. Germline CDR1 reads MGHRA; CDR2 reads YSYEKL. Unique molecular identifiers were present in the TCR beta cDNA libraries. Input populations of 1 to 10 million T cells gave rise to a few hundred thousand cDNA molecules. TCRdb reprocessed the PCR reads with MiXCR, giving one entry per CDR3 protein. Among approximately 460,000 distinct CDR3 sequences, roughly 45% were seen once, and the ten largest hold 9% to 14%. General study findings and limits: When patients were compared with controls, 5 or 6 TRBV segments were more frequent, TRBV5-6, TRBV5-1 and TRBV20-1 among them.

The sequenced material came from blood. The rearrangement links TRBV4-1 to TRBJ2-7; D possibly corresponds to TRBD2 (6 bases). This receptor was obtained from a girl aged 10 to 17 with multiple sclerosis. The CDR3 DNA reads as TGCGCCAGCAGCCGGGAACATGGGGGAGGCTACGAGCAGTACTTC. Translating gives CASSREHGGGYEQYF.